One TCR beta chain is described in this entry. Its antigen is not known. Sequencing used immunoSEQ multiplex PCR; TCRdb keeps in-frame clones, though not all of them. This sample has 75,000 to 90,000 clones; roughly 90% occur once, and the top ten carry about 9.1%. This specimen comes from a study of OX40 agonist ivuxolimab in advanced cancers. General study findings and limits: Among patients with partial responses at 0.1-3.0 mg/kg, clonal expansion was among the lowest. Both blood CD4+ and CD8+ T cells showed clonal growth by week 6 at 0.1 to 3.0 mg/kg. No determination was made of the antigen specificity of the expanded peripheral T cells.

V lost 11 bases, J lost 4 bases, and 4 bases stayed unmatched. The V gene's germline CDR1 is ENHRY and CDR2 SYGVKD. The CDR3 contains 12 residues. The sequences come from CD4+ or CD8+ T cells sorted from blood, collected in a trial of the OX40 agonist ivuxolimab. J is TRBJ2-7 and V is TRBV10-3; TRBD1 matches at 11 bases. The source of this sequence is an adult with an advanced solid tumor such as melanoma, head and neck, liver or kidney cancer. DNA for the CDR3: TGTGCCGCGGGGACAGGGGGGTACGAGCAGTACTTC. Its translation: CAAGTGGYEQYF.